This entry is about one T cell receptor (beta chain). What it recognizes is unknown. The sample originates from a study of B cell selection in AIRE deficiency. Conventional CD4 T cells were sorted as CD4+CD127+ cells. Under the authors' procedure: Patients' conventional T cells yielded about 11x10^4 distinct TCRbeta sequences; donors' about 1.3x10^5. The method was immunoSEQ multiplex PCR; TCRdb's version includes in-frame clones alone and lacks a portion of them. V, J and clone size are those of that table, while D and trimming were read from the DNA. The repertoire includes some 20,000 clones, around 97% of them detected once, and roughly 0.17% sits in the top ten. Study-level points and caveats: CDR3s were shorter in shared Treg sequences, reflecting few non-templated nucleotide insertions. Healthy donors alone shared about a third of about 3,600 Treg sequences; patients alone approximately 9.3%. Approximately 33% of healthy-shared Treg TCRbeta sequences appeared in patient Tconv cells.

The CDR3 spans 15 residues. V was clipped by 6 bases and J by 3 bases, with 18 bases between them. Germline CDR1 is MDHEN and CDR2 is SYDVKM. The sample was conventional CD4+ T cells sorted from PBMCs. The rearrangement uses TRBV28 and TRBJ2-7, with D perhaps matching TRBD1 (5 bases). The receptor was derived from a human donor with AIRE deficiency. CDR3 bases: TGTGCCAGCAGCTCCGGACCCGGAAGGGGCTACGAGCAGTACTTC. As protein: CASSSGPGRGYEQYF.